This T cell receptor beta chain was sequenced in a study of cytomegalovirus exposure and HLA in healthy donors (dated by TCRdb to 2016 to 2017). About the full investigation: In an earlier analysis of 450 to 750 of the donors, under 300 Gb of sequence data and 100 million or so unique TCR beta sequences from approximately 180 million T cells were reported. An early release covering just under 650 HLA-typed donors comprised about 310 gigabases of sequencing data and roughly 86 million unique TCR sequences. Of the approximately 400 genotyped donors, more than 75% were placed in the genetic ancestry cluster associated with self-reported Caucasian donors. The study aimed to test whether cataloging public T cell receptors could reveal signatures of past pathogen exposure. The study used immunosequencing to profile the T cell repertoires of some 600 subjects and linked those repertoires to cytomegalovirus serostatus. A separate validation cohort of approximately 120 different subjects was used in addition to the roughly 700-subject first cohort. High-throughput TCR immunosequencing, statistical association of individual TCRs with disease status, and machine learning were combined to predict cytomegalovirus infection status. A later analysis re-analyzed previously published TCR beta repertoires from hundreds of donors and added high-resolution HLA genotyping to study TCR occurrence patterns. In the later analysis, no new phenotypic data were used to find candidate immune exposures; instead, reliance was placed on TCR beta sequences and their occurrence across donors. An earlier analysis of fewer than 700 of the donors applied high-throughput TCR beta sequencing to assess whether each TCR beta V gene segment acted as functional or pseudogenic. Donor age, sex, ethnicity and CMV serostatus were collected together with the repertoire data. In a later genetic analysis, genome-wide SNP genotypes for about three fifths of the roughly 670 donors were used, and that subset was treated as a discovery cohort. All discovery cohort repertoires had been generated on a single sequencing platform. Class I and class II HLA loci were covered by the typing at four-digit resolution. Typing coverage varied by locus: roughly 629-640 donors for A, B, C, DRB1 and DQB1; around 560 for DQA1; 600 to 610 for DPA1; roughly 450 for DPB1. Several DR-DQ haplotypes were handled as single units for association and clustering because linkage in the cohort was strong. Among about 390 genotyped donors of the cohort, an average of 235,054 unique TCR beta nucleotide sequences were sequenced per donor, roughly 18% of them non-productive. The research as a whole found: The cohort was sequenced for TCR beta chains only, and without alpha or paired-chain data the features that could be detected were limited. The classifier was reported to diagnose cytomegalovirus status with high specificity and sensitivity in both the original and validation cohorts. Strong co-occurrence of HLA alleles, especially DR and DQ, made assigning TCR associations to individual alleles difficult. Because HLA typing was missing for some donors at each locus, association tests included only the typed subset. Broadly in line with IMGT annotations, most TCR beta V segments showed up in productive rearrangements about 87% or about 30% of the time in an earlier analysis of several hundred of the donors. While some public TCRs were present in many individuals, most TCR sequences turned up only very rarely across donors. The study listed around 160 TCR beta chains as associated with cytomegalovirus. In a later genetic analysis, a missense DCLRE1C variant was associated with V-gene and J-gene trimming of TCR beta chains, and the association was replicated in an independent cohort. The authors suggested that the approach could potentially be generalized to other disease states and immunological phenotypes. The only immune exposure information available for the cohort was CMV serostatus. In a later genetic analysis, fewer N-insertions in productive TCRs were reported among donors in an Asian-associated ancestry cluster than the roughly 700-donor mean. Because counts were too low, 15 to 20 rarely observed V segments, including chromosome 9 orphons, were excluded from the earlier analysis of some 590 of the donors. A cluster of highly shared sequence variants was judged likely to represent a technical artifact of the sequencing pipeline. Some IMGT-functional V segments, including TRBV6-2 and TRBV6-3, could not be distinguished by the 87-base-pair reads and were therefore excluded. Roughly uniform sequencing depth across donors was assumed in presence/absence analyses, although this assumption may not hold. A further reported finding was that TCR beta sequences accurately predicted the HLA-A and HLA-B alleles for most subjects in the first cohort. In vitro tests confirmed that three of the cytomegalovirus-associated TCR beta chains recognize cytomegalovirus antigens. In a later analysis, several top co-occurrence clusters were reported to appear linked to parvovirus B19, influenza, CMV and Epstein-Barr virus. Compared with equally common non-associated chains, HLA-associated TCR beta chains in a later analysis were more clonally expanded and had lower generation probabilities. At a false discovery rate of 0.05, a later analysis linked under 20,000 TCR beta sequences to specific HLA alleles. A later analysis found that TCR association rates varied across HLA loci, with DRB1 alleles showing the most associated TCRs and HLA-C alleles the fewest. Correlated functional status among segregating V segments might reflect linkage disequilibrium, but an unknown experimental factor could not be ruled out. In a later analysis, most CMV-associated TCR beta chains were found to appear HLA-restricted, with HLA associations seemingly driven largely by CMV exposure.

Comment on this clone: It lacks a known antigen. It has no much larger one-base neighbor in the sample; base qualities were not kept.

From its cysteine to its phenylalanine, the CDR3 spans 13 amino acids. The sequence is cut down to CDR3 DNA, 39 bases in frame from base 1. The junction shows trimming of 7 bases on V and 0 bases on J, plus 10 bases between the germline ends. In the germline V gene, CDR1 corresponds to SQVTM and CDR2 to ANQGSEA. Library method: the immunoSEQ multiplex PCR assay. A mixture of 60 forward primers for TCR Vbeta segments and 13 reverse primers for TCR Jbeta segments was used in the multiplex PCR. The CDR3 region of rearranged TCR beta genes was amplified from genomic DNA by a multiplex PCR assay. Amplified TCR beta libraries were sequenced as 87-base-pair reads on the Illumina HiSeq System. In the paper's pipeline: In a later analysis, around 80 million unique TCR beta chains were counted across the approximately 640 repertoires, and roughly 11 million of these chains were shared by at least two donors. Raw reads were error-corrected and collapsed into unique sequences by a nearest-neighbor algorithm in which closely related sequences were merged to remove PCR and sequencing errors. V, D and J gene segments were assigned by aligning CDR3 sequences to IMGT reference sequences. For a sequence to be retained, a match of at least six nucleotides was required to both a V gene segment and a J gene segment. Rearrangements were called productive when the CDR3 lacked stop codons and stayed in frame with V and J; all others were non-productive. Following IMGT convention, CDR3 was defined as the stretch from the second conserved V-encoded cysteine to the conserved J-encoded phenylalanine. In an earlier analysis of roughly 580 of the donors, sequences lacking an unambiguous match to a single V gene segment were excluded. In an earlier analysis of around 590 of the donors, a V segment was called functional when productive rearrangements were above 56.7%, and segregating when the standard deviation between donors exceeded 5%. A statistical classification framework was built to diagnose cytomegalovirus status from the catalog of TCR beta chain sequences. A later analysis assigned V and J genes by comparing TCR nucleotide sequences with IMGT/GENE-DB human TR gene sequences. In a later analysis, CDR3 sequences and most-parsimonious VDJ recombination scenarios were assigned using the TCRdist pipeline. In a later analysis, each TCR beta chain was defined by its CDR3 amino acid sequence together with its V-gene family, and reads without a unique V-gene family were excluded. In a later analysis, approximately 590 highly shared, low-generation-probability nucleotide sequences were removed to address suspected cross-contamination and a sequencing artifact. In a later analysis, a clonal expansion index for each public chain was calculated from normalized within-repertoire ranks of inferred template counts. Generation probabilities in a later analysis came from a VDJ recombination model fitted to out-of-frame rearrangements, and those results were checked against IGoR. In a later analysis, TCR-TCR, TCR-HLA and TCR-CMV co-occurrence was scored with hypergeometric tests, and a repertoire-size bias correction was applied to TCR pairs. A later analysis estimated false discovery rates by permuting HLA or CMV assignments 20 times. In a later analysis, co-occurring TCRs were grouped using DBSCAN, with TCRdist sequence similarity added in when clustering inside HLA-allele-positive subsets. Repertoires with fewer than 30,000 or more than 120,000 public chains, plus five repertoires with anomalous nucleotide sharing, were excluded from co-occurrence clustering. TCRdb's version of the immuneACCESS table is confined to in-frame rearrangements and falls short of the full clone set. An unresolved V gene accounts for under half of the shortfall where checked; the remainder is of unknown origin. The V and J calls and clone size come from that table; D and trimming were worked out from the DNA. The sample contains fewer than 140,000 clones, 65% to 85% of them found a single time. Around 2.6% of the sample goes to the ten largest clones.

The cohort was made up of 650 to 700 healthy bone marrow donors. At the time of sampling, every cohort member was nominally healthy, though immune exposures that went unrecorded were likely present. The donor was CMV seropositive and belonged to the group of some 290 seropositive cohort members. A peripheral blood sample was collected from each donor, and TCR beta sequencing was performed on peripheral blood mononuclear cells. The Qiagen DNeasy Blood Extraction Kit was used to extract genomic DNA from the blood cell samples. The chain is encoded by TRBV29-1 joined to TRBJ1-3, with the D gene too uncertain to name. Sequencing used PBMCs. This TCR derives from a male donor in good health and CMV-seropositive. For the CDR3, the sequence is CSGQAYSGNTIYF. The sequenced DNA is TGCAGCGGGCAGGCGTACTCTGGAAACACCATATATTTT.